These 19 T cell receptor beta chains originate from one sample sequenced in a study of shared clonotypes between healthy human individuals. Some clones are missing from TCRdb's copy, which holds only in-frame ones; the method was immunoSEQ multiplex PCR. The sample shows about 2.2 million clones, 85% to 95% of them seen only once. CD8 cells classed as naive were CD45RO-negative and positively selected for CCR7, excluding terminally differentiated effector memory CD45RA+ cells. The material sequenced was naive CD8+ T cells from PBMCs. These receptors came from a man younger than 35 in good health. Some clones in this sample may be carry-over from other donors' samples.

This chain links TRBV7-9 with TRBJ1-1; possibly TRBD1 for D (6 bases). Per germline, CDR1 SEHNR and CDR2 FQNEAQ (reference sequence). The CDR3 covers 14 residues. V shed 7 bases and J shed 6 bases, with 18 bases lying between them. CDR3 nucleotides: TGTGCCAGCACCCCCGTTGGGGGCTTAGCTGAAGCTTTCTTT. Translation: CASTPVGGLAEAFF.

This clone was counted only a few times. The sample has other DNA sequences that encode this CDR3 too. V is TRBV7-9 and J is TRBJ2-7; D is tentatively TRBD1 or TRBD2 (5 bases each). Per germline, CDR1 SEHNR and CDR2 FQNEAQ (reference sequence). With 5 bases removed from V and 1 base from J, the gap between germline ends came to 12 bases. CDR3 size: 14 residues. The CDR3 spells CASSPRDGSYEQYF. CDR3 in DNA: TGTGCCAGCAGCCCCCGGGACGGATCCTACGAGCAGTACTTC.

As to this clone: In the same sample, other DNA sequences code for this CDR3. V is TRBV9 and J is TRBJ2-1; 8 bases match TRBD2. The CDR3 contains 12 residues. J lost 7 bases, V lost 3 bases, and 0 bases had no gene match. Germline V CDR1 and CDR2: SGDLS, YYNGEE. The CDR3 loop is CASSGGGNEQFF. The CDR3 DNA sequence: TGTGCCAGCAGCGGCGGGGGGAATGAGCAGTTCTTC. The whole variable domain, filled in from reference TRBV9 and TRBJ2-1, reads DSGVTQTPKHLITATGQRVTLRCSPRSGDLSVYWYQQSLDQGLQFLIQYYNGEERAKGNILERFSAQQFPDLHSELNLSSLELGDSALYFCASSGGGNEQFFGPGTRLTVL.

This sequence joins TRBV5-1 and TRBJ2-1; 10 bases match TRBD2. Germline V gives CDR1 SGHRS, CDR2 YFSETQ. This CDR3 is 15 amino acids long. The junction had 3 bases not matched to a gene; V was cut back by 1 base and J by 5 bases. CDR3 amino acids: CASSLTSGIDNEQFF. The CDR3, as DNA: TGCGCCAGCAGCTTGACTAGCGGGATAGACAATGAGCAGTTCTTC.

The rearrangement uses TRBV7-9 and TRBJ2-7, with 11 bases matching TRBD2. The J segment lost 6 bases and the V segment lost 5 bases, leaving 6 bases of the junction unmatched. The CDR3 loop spans 14 amino acids. Germline V CDR1 and CDR2: SEHNR, FQNEAQ (reference sequence). CDR3 region: CASSGTSGSGEQYF. CDR3 nucleotides: TGTGCCAGCAGCGGCACTAGCGGGAGTGGCGAGCAGTACTTC.

Details on this clone: The same CDR3 can be traced to other DNA sequences in this sample. The chain links TRBV7-9 to TRBJ2-5; D is unclear. Germline values: CDR1 SEHNR, CDR2 FQNEAQ (reference sequence). The V and J ends lost 1 base and 3 bases respectively, with 6 bases between them. The CDR3 length is 13 residues. The CDR3 nucleotides read TGTGCCAGCAGCTTAGGTCCTAAAGAGACCCAGTACTTC. This sequence encodes CASSLGPKETQYF.

In its sample, this clone was seen once. The J gene is TRBJ2-7, the V gene TRBV5-4; 16 bases are shared with TRBD2. This CDR3 is 15 amino acids long. V trimming: 10 bases; J trimming: 0 bases; junction bases outside the gene matches: 4. Germline CDR1 reads SGHNT; CDR2 reads YYREEE (reference sequence). CDR3 nucleotides: TGTGCCGCGGGACTAGCGGGAGGGCCCTCCTACGAGCAGTACTTC. This sequence encodes CAAGLAGGPSYEQYF.

This clone has a single count. The rearrangement uses TRBV6-5 and TRBJ1-3; a weak D match, TRBD1 (5 bases). CDR3 length equals 15 residues. Trimming shortened V by 0 bases and J by 0 bases, and 6 bases separated the two germline ends. From germline, CDR1 is MNHEY and CDR2 SVGAGI. The CDR3 here is CASSYSGTSGNTIYF. The CDR3 DNA reads as TGTGCCAGCAGTTACTCGGGGACCTCTGGAAACACCATATATTTT.

This chain links TRBV27 with TRBJ2-2; D might be TRBD1 (6 bases). The CDR3 contains 16 residues. The V end was cut by 1 base, the J end by 5 bases, with 14 bases between. Germline V lookup: CDR1 MNHEY, CDR2 SMNVEV (reference sequence). The CDR3 spells CASSLFPAGVTGELFF. CDR3 nucleotides: TGTGCCAGCAGTTTATTCCCCGCAGGGGTAACCGGGGAGCTGTTTTTT.

The V call is TRBV9, the J call TRBJ2-1, with 16 nucleotides matching TRBD2. CDR1 and CDR2 from the germline V gene are SGDLS and YYNGEE. V gave up 0 bases and J gave up 7 bases; unmatched junction bases: 10. This CDR3 has 19 amino acids. CDR3 bases: TGTGCCAGCAGCGTAGGGGGACTAGCGGGAGGGCCTTCGGGAAATGAGCAGTTCTTC. It encodes CASSVGGLAGGPSGNEQFF.

This clone was recorded a few times. This rearrangement joins TRBV29-1 to TRBJ2-2; D is unclear. Germline V gene sequence: CDR1 SQVTM, CDR2 ANQGSEA. The CDR3 contains 11 residues. V lost 5 bases and J lost 1, with 2 bases in between. The CDR3 spells CSVLNTGELFF. DNA for the CDR3: TGCAGCGTTTTGAACACCGGGGAGCTGTTTTTT.

The chain joins TRBV5-1 to TRBJ2-7; 7 bases are a match to TRBD2. V lost 2 bases and J lost 4; bases outside the gene matches: 6. The CDR3 consists of 14 residues. Germline lookup yields CDR1 SGHRS and CDR2 YFSETQ. CDR3 coding DNA: TGCGCCAGCAGCTTAGCGGGATTGTGGTACGAGCAGTACTTC. It specifies CASSLAGLWYEQYF.

The chain recombines TRBV2 with TRBJ2-7; a weak D match, TRBD2 (7 bases). This CDR3 is 13 amino acids long. Germline CDR1 is SNHLY and CDR2 is FYNNEI. V dropped 7 bases and J dropped 3 bases, with 13 bases sitting between them. This chain's CDR3 is CASTGGGDYEQYF. The DNA of the CDR3 is TGTGCCAGCACCGGAGGGGGGGACTACGAGCAGTACTTC.

The rearrangement links TRBV7-2 to TRBJ1-1; 7 bases are a match to TRBD1. The CDR3 spans 14 residues. Germline V lookup: CDR1 SGHTA, CDR2 FQGNSA. The J segment lost 0 bases and the V segment lost 6 bases, leaving 4 bases of the junction unmatched. CDR3 amino acids: CASSATGMNTEAFF. CDR3 coding DNA: TGTGCCAGCAGTGCGACAGGGATGAACACTGAAGCTTTCTTT.

This chain links TRBV7-2 with TRBJ1-4, with a possible D match to TRBD1 (6 bases). Germline lookup yields CDR1 SGHTA and CDR2 FQGNSA. The CDR3 covers 12 residues. V was cut by 8 bases and J by 8 bases, with 12 bases left in between. In DNA form, the CDR3 reads TGTGCCAGCGGCCGACAGGCCGAAAAACTGTTTTTT. Translating gives CASGRQAEKLFF. Full variable domain (missing parts from reference TRBV7-2 and TRBJ1-4): GAGVSQSPSNKVTEKGKDVELRCDPISGHTALYWYRQSLGQGLEFLIYFQGNSAPDKSGLPSDRFSAERTGGSVSTLTIQRTQQEDSAVYLCASGRQAEKLFFGSGTQLSVL.

The chain is built from TRBV4-1 and TRBJ1-2; tentatively, D is TRBD1 (6 bases). The CDR3 runs to 14 residues. Germline V gives CDR1 MGHRA, CDR2 YSYEKL. V was trimmed by 3 bases and J by 5 bases, leaving 13 bases between them. For the CDR3, the DNA is TGCGCCAGCAGCCACCCCGGGGGCGCGTATGGCTACACCTTC. Translated, it gives CASSHPGGAYGYTF.

This clone has a single count. Other DNA sequences within the sample encode an identical CDR3. The chain has TRBV27 and TRBJ2-7, with 8 bases fitting TRBD1. CDR3 length: 13 residues. Germline V CDR1 and CDR2: MNHEY, SMNVEV (reference sequence). Unmatched junction bases numbered 2, after V lost 7 bases and J lost 0 bases. The CDR3 bases are TGTGCCAGCACCGACAGGGGCTCCTACGAGCAGTACTTC. Translation gives CASTDRGSYEQYF.

CDR3: CASSLETGRFDEQYF. CDR3 DNA sequence: TGTGCCAGCAGCTTAGAGACAGGGCGGTTCGACGAGCAGTACTTC. The genes are TRBV11-2 and TRBJ2-7; TRBD1 matches at 7 bases. Germline CDR1 SGHAT, CDR2 FQNNGV. J gave up 5 bases and V 0 bases, and 7 bases lay outside the gene matches. The CDR3 has 15 residues.

V and J are TRBV27 and TRBJ1-1; D uncertain. V gave up 2 bases and J gave up 1 base, with 8 bases separating them. This CDR3 comprises 14 residues. The germline gives CDR1 MNHEY, CDR2 SMNVEV (reference sequence). CDR3 DNA sequence: TGTGCCAGCAGTTTAACTGACTCGAACACTGAAGCTTTCTTT. Translating it yields CASSLTDSNTEAFF.